Listed here are 29 T cell receptor beta chains from one sample, sequenced in a study of blood T cell repertoires in COVID-19. TCRdb keeps only in-frame clones here, not all; method: immunoSEQ multiplex PCR. This sample yields some 340,000 clones, of which about 90% are seen a single time; about 5% belongs to the top ten. Sequencing input: PBMCs or T cells enriched from blood (not recorded which). These receptors were taken from a woman aged 25 to 45 who had recovered from COVID-19.

The CDR3 loop reads CASSLRGGAQNEQFF. The CDR3 bases are TGTGCCAGCAGCTTGAGAGGGGGGGCCCAGAATGAGCAGTTCTTC. This rearrangement joins TRBV7-2 to TRBJ2-1, with D perhaps matching TRBD2 (7 bases). The CDR3 runs to 15 residues. Germline V CDR1 and CDR2: SGHTA, FQGNSA. V lost 3 bases and J lost 7, with 16 bases in between.

The rearrangement joins TRBV28 to TRBJ1-2; no firm D call. This CDR3 is 11 amino acids long. V gave up 5 bases and J gave up 6 bases, with 7 bases separating them. CDR1 and CDR2 (germline): MDHEN, SYDVKM. This chain's CDR3 is CASSHSNGYTF. CDR3 DNA sequence: TGTGCCAGCAGTCACTCAAATGGCTACACCTTC.

This rearrangement joins TRBV9 to TRBJ2-1, with D hard to call. V was shortened by 4 bases and J by 0 bases, with 11 bases between the two germline ends. The germline CDR1 and CDR2 sequences are SGDLS and YYNGEE. CDR3 length: 15 amino acids. The CDR3 here is CASSPQDSSYNEQFF. Here the CDR3 DNA reads TGTGCCAGCAGCCCCCAGGATAGCTCCTACAATGAGCAGTTCTTC. The full variable domain, in which reference TRBV9 and TRBJ2-1 provide the parts outside the CDR3, is DSGVTQTPKHLITATGQRVTLRCSPRSGDLSVYWYQQSLDQGLQFLIQYYNGEERAKGNILERFSAQQFPDLHSELNLSSLELGDSALYFCASSPQDSSYNEQFFGPGTRLTVL.

This chain joins TRBV2 and TRBJ2-7; D is perhaps TRBD1 (6 bases). V was cut by 5 bases and J by 5 bases, with 10 bases left in between. Germline CDR1 is SNHLY and CDR2 is FYNNEI. This CDR3 is 12 amino acids long. CDR3 protein: CASSTGIHEQYF. In DNA, the CDR3 is TGTGCCAGCAGTACAGGGATCCACGAGCAGTACTTC.

This clone was seen once. Here the CDR3 DNA reads TGTGCCAGCAGTTTAACGGGGAGGGGGAATCAGCCCCAGCATTTT. Translation gives CASSLTGRGNQPQHF. The gene calls are TRBV27 and TRBJ1-5; D may be TRBD1 (6 bases). Trimming pared 2 bases from V and 4 bases from J, leaving 12 bases between. Germline V gene lookup returns CDR1 MNHEY and CDR2 SMNVEV (reference sequence). The CDR3 has 15 residues.

The rearrangement links TRBV7-2 to TRBJ1-5, with unresolved D. The CDR3 sequence is 16 residues long. The ends were cut back, 1 base at V and 2 bases at J, with 12 bases in the middle. The germline CDR1 and CDR2 sequences are SGHTA and FQGNSA. The CDR3 protein is CASSLVHFGGNQPQHF. The CDR3 coding sequence is TGTGCCAGCAGCTTAGTCCACTTTGGAGGCAATCAGCCCCAGCATTTT.

The chain employs TRBV14 and TRBJ2-7; D is perhaps TRBD2 (7 bases). V was clipped by 2 bases and J by 3 bases, with 23 bases between them. The CDR3 is 18 residues long. CDR1 and CDR2 from the germline V gene are SGHDN and FVKESK. The CDR3 DNA reads as TGTGCCAGCAGCCAATCCGGGCCTGGGGGGGGGCGGCTCTACGAGCAGTACTTC. Its translation: CASSQSGPGGGRLYEQYF. Filled out from reference TRBV14 and TRBJ2-7, the complete variable domain reads EAGVTQFPSHSVIEKGQTVTLRCDPISGHDNLYWYRRVMGKEIKFLLHFVKESKQDESGMPNNRFLAERTGGTYSTLKVQPAELEDSGVYFCASSQSGPGGGRLYEQYFGPGTRLTVT.

This chain uses TRBV11-3 with TRBJ2-5, with D possibly matching TRBD1 (6 bases). The CDR3 has 14 residues. V shed 4 bases and J shed 5 bases, with 14 bases lying between them. Germline lookup yields CDR1 SGHNT and CDR2 YENEEA. CDR3 bases: TGTGCCAGCAGCTCCCGGGGCCAGGGGGAGACCCAGTACTTC. This codes for CASSSRGQGETQYF.

This chain uses TRBV28 with TRBJ2-3; 9 nucleotides line up with TRBD2. The V gene's germline CDR1 is MDHEN and CDR2 SYDVKM. This CDR3 contains 16 residues. V gave up 2 bases and J gave up 5 bases; unmatched junction bases: 8. The CDR3 loop reads CASSLASGDIKDTQYF. The CDR3, as DNA: TGTGCCAGCAGTTTAGCTAGCGGGGACATAAAAGATACGCAGTATTTT.

The rearrangement uses TRBV19 and TRBJ1-2; 8 bases fit TRBD1. Per germline, CDR1 LNHDA and CDR2 SQIVND (reference sequence). V lost 5 bases to trimming and J lost 3 bases; unmatched junction nucleotides: 2. The CDR3 length is 13 residues. In DNA, the CDR3 is TGTGCCAGTAGTGAACAGGGGGACTATGGCTACACCTTC. Protein sequence: CASSEQGDYGYTF.

The V and J genes are TRBV6-1 and TRBJ1-3, with 7 bases matching TRBD1. Trimming at V came to 3 bases and at J to 2 bases, leaving 1 base not matched to a gene. The V gene's germline CDR1 is MNHNS and CDR2 SASEGT. This CDR3 comprises 14 residues. CDR3 in amino acids: CASSDQGAGNTIYF. The CDR3 DNA follows: TGTGCCAGCAGTGACCAGGGGGCTGGAAACACCATATATTTT.

The chain recombines TRBV9 with TRBJ2-3; a possible D gene is TRBD2 (7 bases). Germline V gene sequence: CDR1 SGDLS, CDR2 YYNGEE. Trimming removed 0 bases from V and 2 bases from J, with 13 bases in between. The CDR3 has 16 amino acids. Here the CDR3 DNA reads TGTGCCAGCAGCGTAGAGGGGGGGGGACCCACAGATACGCAGTATTTT. Amino acid sequence: CASSVEGGGPTDTQYF.

CDR3 DNA: TGTGCCAGCAGCTTAGCCCTGGGACAGGGGGCTTACGAGCAGTACTTC. Residues: CASSLALGQGAYEQYF. V usage is TRBV7-9 and J usage is TRBJ2-7; TRBD1 aligns across 12 bases. The ends lost 0 bases at V and 4 bases at J; junction bases unmatched: 4. This CDR3 has 16 amino acids. From germline, CDR1 is SEHNR and CDR2 FQNEAQ (reference sequence).

The chain joins TRBV6-2 or TRBV6-3 to TRBJ2-4, with a tentative D call TRBD1 (6 bases). Trimming removed 4 bases from V and 3 bases from J, with 28 bases in between. This CDR3 has 20 residues. Germline assignment: CDR1 MNHEY and CDR2 SVGEGT. The CDR3 protein is CASSWDETGKGPFVKNIQYF. Written as DNA, the CDR3 is TGTGCCAGCAGTTGGGACGAGACAGGTAAGGGGCCTTTTGTCAAAAACATTCAGTACTTC.

This chain links TRBV11-1 with TRBJ2-7; D possibly corresponds to TRBD1 (6 bases). V dropped 1 base and J dropped 1 base, with 11 bases sitting between them. From germline, CDR1 is SGHAT and CDR2 FQDESV (reference sequence). The CDR3 runs 15 residues. CDR3 coding DNA: TGTGCCAGCAGCTTAGGGCAGGGGTCTTCCTACGAGCAGTACTTC. Protein: CASSLGQGSSYEQYF.

The rearrangement uses TRBV6-6 and TRBJ2-7, with 14 nucleotides matching TRBD2. This CDR3 comprises 16 residues. Germline V gene data show CDR1 as MNHNY and CDR2 as SVGAGI (reference sequence). Trimming removed 0 bases from V and 4 bases from J; junction bases left unmatched: 2. The CDR3 region is CASSYSRTSGGYEQYF. The CDR3, as DNA: TGTGCCAGCAGTTACTCGAGGACTAGCGGGGGGTACGAGCAGTACTTC.

This chain links TRBV5-1 with TRBJ2-5; weak D call: TRBD2 (5 bases). Germline assignment: CDR1 SGHRS and CDR2 YFSETQ. Trimming left V 0 bases short and J 5 bases short, with 8 bases between. This CDR3 is built from 13 residues. The CDR3 DNA reads TGCGCCAGCAGCTTGGCTAGCCCTGAGACCCAGTACTTC. Amino acid sequence: CASSLASPETQYF.

The chain recombines TRBV4-1 with TRBJ2-5; D perhaps matches TRBD1 (6 bases). Germline assignment: CDR1 MGHRA and CDR2 YSYEKL. The CDR3 has 15 amino acids. V lost 0 bases to trimming and J lost 1 base, with 9 bases between them. CDR3 sequence reads: CASSQEGTLQETQYF. DNA for the CDR3: TGCGCCAGCAGCCAAGAAGGGACACTCCAAGAGACCCAGTACTTC.

The chain carries TRBV18 and TRBJ2-1; TRBD2 might be the D (6 bases). Germline V gene sequence: CDR1 KGHSH, CDR2 LQKENI. Trimming removed 2 bases at V and 9 bases at J, with 20 bases between. The CDR3 contains 16 residues. CDR3 protein: CASSPIAGGDKGEQFF. In DNA form, the CDR3 reads TGTGCCAGCTCACCAATAGCCGGGGGTGATAAGGGTGAGCAGTTCTTC. Based on the CDR3 plus reference TRBV18 and TRBJ2-1, the full variable domain is NAGVMQNPRHLVRRRGQEARLRCSPMKGHSHVYWYRQLPEEGLKFMVYLQKENIIDESGMPKERFSAEFPKEGPSILRIQQVVRGDSAAYFCASSPIAGGDKGEQFFGPGTRLTVL.

The chain employs TRBV5-6 and TRBJ2-7; 10 nucleotides line up with TRBD2. Trimming removed 2 bases from V and 2 bases from J; junction bases left unmatched: 4. Per the germline V gene, CDR1 is SGHDT and CDR2 is YYEEEE. The CDR3 spans 15 residues. Here the CDR3 DNA reads TGTGCCAGCAGCTTAGGTCTAGCGGGGGCCTACGAGCAGTACTTC. Its protein is CASSLGLAGAYEQYF. Variable domain in full (rest from reference TRBV5-6 and TRBJ2-7): DAGVTQSPTHLIKTRGQQVTLRCSPKSGHDTVSWYQQALGQGPQFIFQYYEEEERQRGNFPDRFSGHQFPNYSSELNVNALLLGDSALYLCASSLGLAGAYEQYFGPGTRLTVT.

This clone was detected once. The gene calls are TRBV27 and TRBJ1-1, with 8 bases lining up with TRBD1. After removal of 4 bases from V and 4 bases from J, the junction contained 2 bases not matched to a gene. CDR1 and CDR2 (germline): MNHEY, SMNVEV (reference sequence). The CDR3 has 13 residues. The CDR3 spells CASSSTGGTEAFF. Written as DNA, the CDR3 is TGTGCCAGCAGTTCAACAGGGGGCACTGAAGCTTTCTTT.

The gene calls are TRBV2 and TRBJ2-1; 10 positions agree with TRBD2. Germline loops: CDR1 SNHLY, CDR2 FYNNEI. V gave up 7 bases and J gave up 5 bases; unmatched junction bases: 11. CDR3 length: 16 residues. The CDR3 sequence is CASNVRASGGHNEQFF. The CDR3, as DNA: TGTGCCAGCAATGTACGTGCTAGCGGGGGTCACAATGAGCAGTTCTTC.

The chain links TRBV5-6 to TRBJ2-1; TRBD2 agrees at 11 bases. The V segment lost 2 bases and the J segment 5 bases; nucleotides outside the gene matches: 3. CDR1 is SGHDT, CDR2 YYEEEE, per germline. CDR3 size: 15 residues. CDR3 sequence reads: CASSLGLAGNNEQFF. CDR3 sequence (DNA): TGTGCCAGCAGCTTAGGACTAGCGGGTAACAATGAGCAGTTCTTC.

The rearrangement uses TRBV10-3 and TRBJ2-7; the D gene is possibly TRBD1 (5 bases). The CDR3 covers 13 residues. V was clipped by 8 bases and J by 0 bases, with 11 bases between them. Germline loops: CDR1 ENHRY, CDR2 SYGVKD. Here the CDR3 DNA reads TGTGCCATCCTAACAGACAGCTCCTACGAGCAGTACTTC. This codes for CAILTDSSYEQYF.

V gene TRBV10-1 combines with J gene TRBJ2-2; TRBD1 is a possible D gene (6 bases). The CDR3 runs 23 residues. The V and J ends lost 5 bases and 6 bases respectively, with 40 bases between them. Germline-derived CDR1 and CDR2 are WNHNN and SYGVQD (reference sequence). CDR3 DNA: TGCGCCAGCAGTCCCCATCTAGACAGGTCGACTGGGGCGGGTCTAAGGTTAGCCGGGGAGCTGTTTTTT. It yields the protein CASSPHLDRSTGAGLRLAGELFF.

This clone was seen a handful of times. The chain couples TRBV19 to TRBJ1-1, with D perhaps TRBD1 (6 bases). Trimming left V 6 bases short and J 1 base short, with 15 bases between. From germline, CDR1 is LNHDA and CDR2 SQIVND (reference sequence). The length of the CDR3 is 15 residues. CDR3 nucleotide sequence: TGTGCCAGTAGCCAATTCACAGGGCCGAACACTGAAGCTTTCTTT. Translation gives CASSQFTGPNTEAFF.

The genes are TRBV18 and TRBJ2-2; the D is unclear. The CDR3 covers 14 residues. V was clipped by 2 bases and J by 1 base, with 5 bases between them. The germline gives CDR1 KGHSH, CDR2 LQKENI. The CDR3 region has the DNA TGTGCCAGCTCACCATTCAGGAACACCGGGGAGCTGTTTTTT. Its translation is CASSPFRNTGELFF.

The chain uses TRBV2 and TRBJ2-5; 9 bases align to TRBD2. With 3 bases clipped from V and 1 base from J, the junction kept 6 bases outside the gene matches. Germline CDR1 is SNHLY and CDR2 is FYNNEI. The CDR3 totals 16 residues. This CDR3 is CASSDAKRGVQETQYF. The CDR3 DNA is TGTGCCAGCAGTGACGCCAAGCGGGGGGTCCAAGAGACCCAGTACTTC.

The chain recombines TRBV20-1 with TRBJ2-3; TRBD2 matches 7 bases. The germline CDR1 and CDR2 sequences are DFQATT and SNEGSKA (reference sequence). V shed 3 bases, J shed 3 bases, and the junction held 3 bases outside the gene matches. The CDR3 has 13 residues. The CDR3 is CSASAAGTDTQYF. The CDR3 DNA reads as TGCAGTGCTAGTGCAGCGGGGACAGATACGCAGTATTTT.